This TCR beta chain was found in a study of blood T cell repertoires in COVID-19. Study at large: Whether acute or convalescent, the COVID-19 samples came from the United States, Italy and Spain. Sources were T cells, B-cell-depleted T cells, or PBMCs; the material itself was cDNA or gDNA.

Original data processing: The assay estimated nucleated cells by amplifying reference gene primers. Assay used: immunoSEQ multiplex PCR; TCRdb lists only in-frame clones, some missing. V and J calls and clone size are given by that table; D and trimming were obtained from the DNA. The sample carries around 100,000 clones, roughly nine tenths recorded once. Germline CDR1 is LNHNV and CDR2 is YYDKDF (reference sequence). Trimming took 3 bases from V and 3 from J, leaving 12 bases between them. There are 14 residues in the CDR3. Material for sequencing was peripheral blood. The TCR was taken from a human donor in a cohort sampled during active COVID-19. This chain links TRBV15 with TRBJ2-7, with D possibly being TRBD2 (5 bases). CDR3 protein: CATSSYDRDYEQYF. CDR3 DNA sequence: TGTGCCACCAGCAGTTATGACCGGGACTACGAGCAGTACTTC. Looking up the rest from reference TRBV15 and TRBJ2-7 gives the full variable domain: DAMVIQNPRYQVTQFGKPVTLSCSQTLNHNVMYWYQQKSSQAPKLLFHYYDKDFNNEADTPDNFQSRRPNTSFCFLDIRSPGLGDTAMYLCATSSYDRDYEQYFGPGTRLTVT.